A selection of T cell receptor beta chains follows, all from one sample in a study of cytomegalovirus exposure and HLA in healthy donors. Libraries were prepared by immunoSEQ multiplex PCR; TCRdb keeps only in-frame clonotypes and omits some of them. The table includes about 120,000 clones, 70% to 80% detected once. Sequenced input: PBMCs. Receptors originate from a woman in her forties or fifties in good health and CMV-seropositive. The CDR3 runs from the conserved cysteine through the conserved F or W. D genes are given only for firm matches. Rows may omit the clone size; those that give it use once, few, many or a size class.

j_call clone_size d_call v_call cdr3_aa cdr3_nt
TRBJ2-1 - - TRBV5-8 CASSLDGASYNGQFF TGTGCCAGCAGCTTGGATGGGGCCAGCTACAATGGGCAGTTCTTC
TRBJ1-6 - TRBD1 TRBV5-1 CASSLGQGDNSPLHF TGCGCCAGCAGCTTAGGACAGGGCGATAATTCACCCCTCCACTTT
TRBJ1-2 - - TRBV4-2 CASGPSWDSYGYTF TGTGCCAGCGGCCCCTCTTGGGACTCCTATGGCTACACCTTC
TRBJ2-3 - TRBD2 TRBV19 CASSIGWLAGVRDTQYF TGTGCCAGTAGTATCGGCTGGCTAGCGGGAGTTAGAGATACGCAGTATTTT
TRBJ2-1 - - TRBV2 CASSYSGEQFF TGTGCCAGCAGTTATAGCGGAGAGCAGTTCTTC
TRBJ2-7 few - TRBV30 CAWSDRAYEQYF TGTGCCTGGAGTGACAGGGCGTACGAGCAGTACTTC
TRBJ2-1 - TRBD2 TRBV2 CASSEKGGLAGGLQRNEQFF TGTGCCAGCAGTGAAAAGGGAGGGCTAGCGGGAGGCCTTCAAAGGAATGAGCAGTTCTTC
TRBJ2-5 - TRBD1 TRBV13 CASTHYGTGGQETQYF TGTGCCAGCACCCATTATGGGACAGGGGGACAAGAGACCCAGTACTTC
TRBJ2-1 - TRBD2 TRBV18 CASSPGTSGRRSYNEQFF TGTGCCAGCTCACCCGGGACTAGCGGGAGAAGGTCCTACAATGAGCAGTTCTTC
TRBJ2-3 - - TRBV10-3 CAITAGISTDTQYF TGTGCCATCACGGCGGGCATCAGCACAGATACGCAGTATTTT
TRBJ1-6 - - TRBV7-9 CASSSQGGNSPLHF TGTGCCAGCAGCTCACAGGGTGGCAATTCACCCCTCCACTTT
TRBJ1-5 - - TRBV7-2 CASSLVGESNQPQHF TGTGCCAGCAGCTTAGTCGGGGAGAGCAATCAGCCCCAGCATTTT
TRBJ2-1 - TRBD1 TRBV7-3 CASSSHGQAARTNEQFF TGTGCCAGCAGCTCCCACGGACAGGCGGCTCGGACCAATGAGCAGTTCTTC
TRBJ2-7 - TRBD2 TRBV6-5 CASSPRGREGEEQYF TGTGCCAGCAGCCCCCGGGGGCGGGAGGGAGAAGAGCAGTACTTC
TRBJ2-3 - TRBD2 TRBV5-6 CASRPGTTLPQYF TGTGCCAGCAGACCTGGGACTACCCTTCCGCAGTATTTT
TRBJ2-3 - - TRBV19 CASSIAGTDTQYF TGTGCCAGTAGTATTGCGGGAACAGATACGCAGTATTTT
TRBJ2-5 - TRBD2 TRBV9 CASSVGLAGGLMMGETQYF TGTGCCAGCAGCGTAGGCCTAGCGGGGGGGCTGATGATGGGAGAGACCCAGTACTTC
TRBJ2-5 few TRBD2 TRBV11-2 CASSPPAGVAETQYF TGTGCCAGCAGCCCCCCTGCGGGAGTGGCGGAGACCCAGTACTTC
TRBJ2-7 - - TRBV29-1 CSVLAGAYYEQYF TGCAGCGTTCTTGCGGGGGCCTATTACGAGCAGTACTTC
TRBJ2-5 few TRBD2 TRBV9 CASSALAGGSQETQYF TGTGCCAGCAGCGCATTAGCGGGGGGGTCTCAAGAGACCCAGTACTTC
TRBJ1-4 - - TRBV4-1 CASSQPTGLLAEKLFF TGCGCCAGCAGCCAACCCACCGGACTGTTAGCTGAAAAACTGTTTTTT
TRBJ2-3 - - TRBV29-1 CSVDESTDTQYF TGCAGCGTTGACGAGAGCACAGATACGCAGTATTTT
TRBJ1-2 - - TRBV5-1 CASSNQGNYGYTF TGCGCCAGCAGTAACCAGGGGAACTATGGCTACACCTTC
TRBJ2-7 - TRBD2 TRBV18 CASSPVSAGGYEQYF TGTGCCAGCTCACCAGTTTCAGCGGGAGGGTACGAGCAGTACTTC
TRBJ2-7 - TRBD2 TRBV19 CASSMSITSGAYEQYF TGTGCCAGTAGTATGTCCATTACTAGCGGGGCCTACGAGCAGTACTTC
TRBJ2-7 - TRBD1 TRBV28 CASSLPSTGPLYEQYF TGTGCCAGCAGTTTACCCTCGACAGGGCCCCTCTACGAGCAGTACTTC
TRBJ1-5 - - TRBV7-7 CASSLEGVRSNQPQHF TGTGCTAGCAGCTTAGAGGGAGTTAGAAGCAATCAGCCCCAGCATTTT
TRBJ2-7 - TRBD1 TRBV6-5 CASSYDRGYEQYF TGTGCCAGCAGTTACGACAGGGGGTACGAGCAGTACTTC
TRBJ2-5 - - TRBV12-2 CASLQCQARGSRETQYF TGTGCAAGTCTCCAATGCCAGGCTCGGGGGTCACGGGAGACCCAGTACTTC
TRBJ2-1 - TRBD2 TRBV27 CASRPLGEGTNEQFF TGTGCCAGCAGACCACTAGGGGAGGGGACCAATGAGCAGTTCTTC
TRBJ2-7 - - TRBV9 CASSVAPGERGEQYF TGTGCCAGCAGCGTAGCCCCCGGGGAAAGAGGCGAGCAGTACTTC
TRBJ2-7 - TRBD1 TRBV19 CASSVRPGQGYEQYF TGTGCCAGTAGTGTCCGCCCGGGACAGGGTTACGAGCAGTACTTC
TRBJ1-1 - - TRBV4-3 CASSWGQSEAFF TGCGCCAGCAGCTGGGGACAAAGTGAAGCTTTCTTT
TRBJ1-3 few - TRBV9 CASTSGSSGNTIYF TGTGCCAGCACATCAGGGTCCTCTGGAAACACCATATATTTT
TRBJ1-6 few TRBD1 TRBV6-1 CASSEGTGENSPLHF TGTGCCAGCAGTGAAGGGACAGGGGAAAATTCACCCCTCCACTTT
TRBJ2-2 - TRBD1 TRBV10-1 CASNPPRDRRFNTGELFF TGCGCCAGCAATCCCCCCCGGGACAGGAGATTTAACACCGGGGAGCTGTTTTTT
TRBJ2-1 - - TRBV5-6 CASSKPGGYNEQFF TGTGCCAGCAGCAAACCGGGCGGGTACAATGAGCAGTTCTTC
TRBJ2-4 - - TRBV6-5 CASSSRGARAKNIQYF TGTGCCAGCAGTTCCCGCGGGGCGCGAGCCAAAAACATTCAGTACTTC
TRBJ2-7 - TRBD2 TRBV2 CASSYTSGEYEQYF TGTGCCAGCAGCTACACTAGCGGGGAATACGAGCAGTACTTC
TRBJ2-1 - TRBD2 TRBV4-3 CASSQRGLADTYNEQFF TGCGCCAGCAGCCAAAGGGGACTAGCGGATACCTACAATGAGCAGTTCTTC
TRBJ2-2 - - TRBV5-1 CASSLAPVGGELFF TGCGCCAGCAGCTTGGCCCCTGTCGGGGGGGAGCTGTTTTTT
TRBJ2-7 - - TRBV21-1 CASSKGVGGAYSYEQYF TGTGCCAGCAGTAAGGGGGTCGGTGGGGCCTACTCCTACGAGCAGTACTTC
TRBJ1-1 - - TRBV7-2 CASSLGPGQRFF TGTGCCAGCAGCTTAGGGCCCGGACAGCGATTCTTT
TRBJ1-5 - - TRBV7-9 CASSSAGAGGENQPQHF TGTGCCAGCAGCTCGGCGGGGGCAGGAGGGGAGAATCAGCCCCAGCATTTT
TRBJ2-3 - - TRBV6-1 CASSALKGGTDTQYF TGTGCCAGCAGTGCCCTAAAGGGGGGCACAGATACGCAGTATTTT
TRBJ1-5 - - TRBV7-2 CASSLEGGRAQPQHF TGTGCCAGCAGCTTAGAGGGGGGGAGGGCCCAGCCCCAGCATTTT
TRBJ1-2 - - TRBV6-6 CASSYAGGENYGYTF TGTGCCAGCAGTTACGCCGGGGGAGAGAACTATGGCTACACCTTC
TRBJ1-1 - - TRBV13 CASSFRTGGQAFF TGTGCCAGCAGCTTCCGCACAGGAGGGCAAGCTTTCTTT
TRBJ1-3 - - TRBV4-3 CASSQEPAGNTIYF TGCGCCAGCAGCCAAGAGCCAGCTGGAAACACCATATATTTT
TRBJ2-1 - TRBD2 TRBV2 CATTMGRLAGVGEQFF TGTGCCACCACCATGGGGAGACTAGCGGGAGTAGGTGAGCAGTTCTTC
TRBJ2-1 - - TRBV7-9 CASSLRGHEQFF TGTGCCAGCAGCTTGAGAGGTCATGAGCAGTTCTTC
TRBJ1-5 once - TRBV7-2 CASSEEGYSNQPQHF TGTGCCAGCAGCGAAGAGGGTTATAGCAATCAGCCCCAGCATTTT
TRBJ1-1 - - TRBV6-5 CASSYSGRGLNTEAFF TGTGCCAGCAGTTACTCCGGCAGGGGTCTGAACACTGAAGCTTTCTTT